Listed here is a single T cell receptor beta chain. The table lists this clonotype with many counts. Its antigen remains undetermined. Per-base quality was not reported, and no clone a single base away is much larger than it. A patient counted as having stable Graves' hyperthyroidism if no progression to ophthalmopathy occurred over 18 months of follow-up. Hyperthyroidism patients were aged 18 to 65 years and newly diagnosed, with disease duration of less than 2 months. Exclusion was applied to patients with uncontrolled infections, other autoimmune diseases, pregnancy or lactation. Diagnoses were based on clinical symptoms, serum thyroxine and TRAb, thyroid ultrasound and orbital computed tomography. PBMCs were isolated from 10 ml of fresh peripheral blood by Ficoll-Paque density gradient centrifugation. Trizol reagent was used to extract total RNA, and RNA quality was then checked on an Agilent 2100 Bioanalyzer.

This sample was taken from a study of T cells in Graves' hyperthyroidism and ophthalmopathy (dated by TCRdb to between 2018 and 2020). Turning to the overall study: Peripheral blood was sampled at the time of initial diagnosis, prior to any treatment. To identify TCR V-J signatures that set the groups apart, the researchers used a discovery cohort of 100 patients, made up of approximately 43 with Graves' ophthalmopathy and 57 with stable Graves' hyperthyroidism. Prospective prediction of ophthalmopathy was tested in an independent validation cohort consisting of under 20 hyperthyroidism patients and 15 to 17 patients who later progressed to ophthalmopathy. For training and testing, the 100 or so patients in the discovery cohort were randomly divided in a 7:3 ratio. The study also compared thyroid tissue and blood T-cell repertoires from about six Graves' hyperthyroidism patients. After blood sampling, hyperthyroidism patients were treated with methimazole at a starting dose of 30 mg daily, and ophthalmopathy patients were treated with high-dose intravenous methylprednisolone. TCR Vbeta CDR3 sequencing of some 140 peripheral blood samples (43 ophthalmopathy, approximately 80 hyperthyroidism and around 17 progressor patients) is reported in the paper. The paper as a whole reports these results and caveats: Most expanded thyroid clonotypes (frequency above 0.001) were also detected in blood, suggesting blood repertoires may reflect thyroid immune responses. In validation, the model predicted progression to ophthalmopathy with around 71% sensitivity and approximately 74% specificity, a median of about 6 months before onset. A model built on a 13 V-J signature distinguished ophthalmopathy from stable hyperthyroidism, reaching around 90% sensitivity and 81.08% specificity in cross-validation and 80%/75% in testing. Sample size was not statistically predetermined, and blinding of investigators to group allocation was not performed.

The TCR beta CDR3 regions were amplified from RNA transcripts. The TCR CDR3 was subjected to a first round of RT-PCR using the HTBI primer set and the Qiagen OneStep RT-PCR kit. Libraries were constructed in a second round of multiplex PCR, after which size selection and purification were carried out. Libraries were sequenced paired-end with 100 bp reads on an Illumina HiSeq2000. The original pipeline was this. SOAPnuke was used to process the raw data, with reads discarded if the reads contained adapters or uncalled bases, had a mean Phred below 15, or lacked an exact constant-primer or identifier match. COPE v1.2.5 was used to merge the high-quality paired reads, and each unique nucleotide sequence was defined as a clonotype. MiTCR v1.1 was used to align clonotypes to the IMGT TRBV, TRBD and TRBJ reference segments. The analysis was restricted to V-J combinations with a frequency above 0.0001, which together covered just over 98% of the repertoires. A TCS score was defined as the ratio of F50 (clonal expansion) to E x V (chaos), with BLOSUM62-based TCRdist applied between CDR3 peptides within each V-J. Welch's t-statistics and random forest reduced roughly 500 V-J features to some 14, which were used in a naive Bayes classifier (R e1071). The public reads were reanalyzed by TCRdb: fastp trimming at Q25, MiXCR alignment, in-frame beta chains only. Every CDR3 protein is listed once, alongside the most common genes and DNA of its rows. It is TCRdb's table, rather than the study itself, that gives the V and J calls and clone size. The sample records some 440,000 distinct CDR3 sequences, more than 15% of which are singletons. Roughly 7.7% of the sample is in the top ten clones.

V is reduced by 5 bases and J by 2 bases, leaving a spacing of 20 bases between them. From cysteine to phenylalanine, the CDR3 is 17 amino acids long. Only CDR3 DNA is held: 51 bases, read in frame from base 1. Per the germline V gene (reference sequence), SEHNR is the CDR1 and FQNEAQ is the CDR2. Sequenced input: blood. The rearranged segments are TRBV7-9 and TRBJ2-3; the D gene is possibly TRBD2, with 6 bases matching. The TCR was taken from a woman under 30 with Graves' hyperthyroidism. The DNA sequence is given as TGTGCCAGCAGCATCAGGACTAACCAGACTCTCACAGATACGCAGTATTTT. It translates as CASSIRTNQTLTDTQYF.